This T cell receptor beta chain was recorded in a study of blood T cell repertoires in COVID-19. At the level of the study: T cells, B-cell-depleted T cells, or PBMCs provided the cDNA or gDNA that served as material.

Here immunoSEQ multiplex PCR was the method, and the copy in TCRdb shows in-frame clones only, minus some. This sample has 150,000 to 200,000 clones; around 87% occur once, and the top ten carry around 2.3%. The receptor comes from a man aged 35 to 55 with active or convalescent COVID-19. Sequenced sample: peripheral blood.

The CDR3: CASSFASQGGAGGYTF. As DNA, the CDR3 is TGTGCCAGCAGCTTCGCATCACAAGGGGGGGCTGGTGGCTACACCTTC. The chain employs TRBV7-2 and TRBJ1-2; tentative D call: TRBD1 (6 bases). The CDR3 length is 16 residues. Germline V gene lookup returns CDR1 SGHTA and CDR2 FQGNSA. V was pared by 3 bases and J by 7 bases, with 21 bases between.